This passage covers 14 T cell receptor beta chains from one sample sequenced in a study of Graves' ophthalmopathy and Graves' hyperthyroidism. TCR beta CDR3 amplification used RNA transcripts. First-round RT-PCR employed HTBI primers, with a second-round multiplex PCR after it. TCRdb reanalysed the multiplex PCR reads using MiXCR and keeps one entry per CDR3 protein. The table has about 550,000 distinct CDR3 sequences, under 45% seen once; the top ten hold approximately 4.1%. The source material was peripheral blood or thyroid tissue (not recorded which). These TCRs come from an adult man with Graves' hyperthyroidism.

This CDR3 is CASSLFAQGGQETQYF. DNA of the CDR3: TGTGCCAGCAGTTTATTCGCACAGGGAGGGCAAGAGACCCAGTACTTC. The rearrangement joins TRBV27 to TRBJ2-5, with D possibly matching TRBD2 (7 bases). Germline assignment: CDR1 MNHEY and CDR2 SMNVEV (reference sequence). Trimming stripped 1 base from V and 2 bases from J, with 14 bases between. The CDR3 has 16 amino acids.

This clonotype has just one count. The CDR3 sequence: CSEAGLNTEAFF. The CDR3 DNA is TGCAGTGAAGCCGGACTGAACACTGAAGCTTTCTTT. The chain links TRBV20-1 to TRBJ1-1; D gene ambiguous. Trimming took 7 bases from V and 0 from J, leaving 9 bases between them. The germline V gene has CDR1 DFQATT and CDR2 SNEGSKA (reference sequence). There are 12 residues in the CDR3.

Many counts were recorded for this clonotype. The V gene is TRBV5-1, the J gene TRBJ1-1; 7 bases are a match to TRBD1. CDR1 SGHRS and CDR2 YFSETQ come from the germline V gene. The V and J ends lost 4 bases and 7 bases, in that order; junction bases with no gene match: 10. The CDR3 spans 14 residues. The CDR3 bases are TGCGCCAGCAGCCACCAAGGGGGCCTCATTGAAGCTTTCTTT. This encodes CASSHQGGLIEAFF.

This clonotype was counted many times. V usage is TRBV9 and J usage is TRBJ2-6; D is perhaps TRBD1 or TRBD2 (5 bases each). Germline assignment: CDR1 SGDLS and CDR2 YYNGEE. Trimming cost V 4 bases and J 0 bases, with 17 bases left between them. CDR3 length: 18 residues. Written as DNA, the CDR3 is TGTGCCAGCAGCACTTGGGACCTTCCGAGCTCTGGGGCCAACGTCCTGACTTTC. Translation: CASSTWDLPSSGANVLTF.

The rearrangement joins TRBV2 to TRBJ2-4; D is unclear. Trimming pared 3 bases from V and 0 bases from J, leaving 9 bases between. Germline V CDR1 and CDR2: SNHLY, FYNNEI. The CDR3 has 15 residues. The CDR3 nucleotides are TGTGCCAGCAGTGACAGGCTACTAGCCAAAAACATTCAGTACTTC. This gives the protein CASSDRLLAKNIQYF.

The CDR3 loop is CAISNRGYEQYF. The CDR3 nucleotides read TGTGCCATCAGTAACAGGGGCTACGAGCAGTACTTC. The chain recombines TRBV10-3 with TRBJ2-7, with 7 bases identical to TRBD1. Germline V gives CDR1 ENHRY, CDR2 SYGVKD. V was clipped by 5 bases and J by 3 bases; unmatched bases: 1. CDR3 size: 12 residues.

The rearrangement links TRBV7-2 to TRBJ2-7; no clear D. The V end lost 0 bases, the J end lost 3 bases, and 9 bases lay between the germline ends. Germline lookup yields CDR1 SGHTA and CDR2 FQGNSA. This CDR3 contains 14 residues. CDR3 residues: CASSLAVTRYEQYF. The CDR3, as DNA: TGTGCCAGCAGCTTAGCGGTTACCCGCTACGAGCAGTACTTC.

Ten or more counts support this clonotype. V is TRBV14 and J is TRBJ2-2; TRBD1 or TRBD2 may be the D gene (5 bases each). This CDR3 contains 16 residues. Germline-derived CDR1 and CDR2 are SGHDN and FVKESK. With 1 base removed from V and 4 bases from J, the gap between germline ends came to 13 bases. The CDR3 protein is CASSQVGDDLTGELFF. CDR3 DNA sequence: TGTGCCAGCAGCCAAGTCGGGGACGACCTCACCGGGGAGCTGTTTTTT.

The J gene is TRBJ2-2, the V gene TRBV2; 11 bases match TRBD2. Trimming at V came to 7 bases and at J to 0 bases, leaving 25 bases not matched to a gene. CDR3 length equals 23 residues. CDR1 is SNHLY and CDR2 is FYNNEI in the germline V gene. The CDR3 bases are TGTGCCAGCAACACCCCTGGTGGGGGGACGTCTAGCGGGGGGCAAGCGAACACCGGGGAGCTGTTTTTT. Translated: CASNTPGGGTSSGGQANTGELFF. Full variable domain (remainder filled in from reference TRBV2 and TRBJ2-2): EPEVTQTPSHQVTQMGQEVILRCVPISNHLYFYWYRQILGQKVEFLVSFYNNEISEKSEIFDDQFSVERPDGSNFTLKIRSTKLEDSAMYFCASNTPGGGTSSGGQANTGELFFGEGSRLTVL.

The chain carries TRBV7-8 and TRBJ1-1; D gene unclear. CDR1 is SGHVS and CDR2 is FQNEAQ in the germline V gene. V lost 5 bases and J lost 7, with 14 bases in between. The CDR3 has 13 residues. The CDR3 here is CASSVHGLDEAFF. CDR3 coding DNA: TGTGCCAGCAGCGTACACGGGCTAGATGAAGCTTTCTTT.

There are many counts of this clonotype. This chain joins TRBV9 and TRBJ1-3; D is possibly TRBD1 (5 bases). Germline-derived CDR1 and CDR2 are SGDLS and YYNGEE. V was clipped by 3 bases and J by 4 bases, with 14 bases between them. The CDR3 is made up of 15 amino acids. The CDR3 sequence: CASSGGPGWGNTIYF. CDR3 DNA: TGTGCCAGCAGCGGGGGACCGGGTTGGGGAAACACCATATATTTT.

This clonotype was detected ten times or more. At one end, the junction sequence differs from germline, possibly due to a read error. The chain employs TRBV7-8 and TRBJ1-3; 7 nucleotides align to TRBD1. CDR1 SGHVS and CDR2 FQNEAQ come from the germline V gene. This CDR3 contains 13 residues. The CDR3 bases are TGTACCAGCAGCCAGGGACAGCGAAACACCATATATTTT. The encoded protein is CTSSQGQRNTIYF.

Points on this clonotype: The junction shows a germline mismatch at one end, possibly a read error. The J gene is TRBJ2-5, the V gene TRBV7-9; 11 bases are shared with TRBD2. CDR3 length: 19 amino acids. Germline V gives CDR1 SEHNR, CDR2 FQNEAQ (reference sequence). The DNA for the CDR3 is TGCGCCAGCAGCCTCCGACTCATAGCGGGAGGGGGGGGCCAAGAGACCCAGTACTTC. Protein sequence: CASSLRLIAGGGGQETQYF. Full variable domain (missing parts from reference TRBV7-9 and TRBJ2-5): DTGVSQNPRHKITKRGQNVTFRCDPISEHNRLYWYRQTLGQGPEFLTYFQNEAQLEKSRLLSDRFSAERPKGSFSTLEIQRTEQGDSAMYLCASSLRLIAGGGGQETQYFGPGTRLLVL.

The table lists this clonotype with a few counts. V usage is TRBV6-5 and J usage is TRBJ2-2; D remains ambiguous. The V end was cut by 5 bases, the J end by 3 bases, with 13 bases between. Germline-derived CDR1 and CDR2 are MNHEY and SVGAGI. The CDR3 covers 15 residues. The CDR3 nucleotides read TGTGCCAGCAGTGAAGGCGGTTCTTACACCGGGGAGCTGTTTTTT. Its translation is CASSEGGSYTGELFF.